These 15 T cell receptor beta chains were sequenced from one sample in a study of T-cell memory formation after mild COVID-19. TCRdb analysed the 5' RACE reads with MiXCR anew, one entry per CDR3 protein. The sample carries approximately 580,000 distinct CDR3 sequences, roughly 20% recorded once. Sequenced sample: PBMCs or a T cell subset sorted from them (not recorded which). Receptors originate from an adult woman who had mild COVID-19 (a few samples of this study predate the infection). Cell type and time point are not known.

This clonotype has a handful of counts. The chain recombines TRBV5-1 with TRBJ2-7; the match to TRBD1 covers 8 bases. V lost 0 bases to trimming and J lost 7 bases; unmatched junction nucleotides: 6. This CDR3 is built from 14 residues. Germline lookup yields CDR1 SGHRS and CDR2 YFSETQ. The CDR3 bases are TGCGCCAGCAGCTTGGAGACAGGGGCTCGGGAGCAGTACTTC. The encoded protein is CASSLETGAREQYF.

In DNA, the CDR3 is TGTGCCAGCACAGACGGGGGGTTCTACGAGCAGTACTTC. Its translation: CASTDGGFYEQYF. V gene TRBV25-1 combines with J gene TRBJ2-7; 7 bases align to TRBD2. This CDR3 region has 13 residues. Germline lookup yields CDR1 MGHDK and CDR2 SYGVNS. The junction had 6 bases not matched to a gene; V was cut back by 7 bases and J by 3 bases.

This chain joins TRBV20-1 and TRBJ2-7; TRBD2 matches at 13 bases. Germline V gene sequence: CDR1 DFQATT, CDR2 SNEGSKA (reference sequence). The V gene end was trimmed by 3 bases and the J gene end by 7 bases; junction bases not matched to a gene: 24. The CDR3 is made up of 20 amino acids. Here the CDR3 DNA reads TGCAGTGCTAGGAGACCCATAGGGACTAGCGGGAACAACCTGGTGGGAGAGCAGTACTTC. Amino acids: CSARRPIGTSGNNLVGEQYF.

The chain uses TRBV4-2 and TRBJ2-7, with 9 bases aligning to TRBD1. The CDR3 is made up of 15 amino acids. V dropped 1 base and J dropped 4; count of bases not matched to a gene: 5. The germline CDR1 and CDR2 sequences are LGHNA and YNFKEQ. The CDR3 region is CASSQATGTGYEQYF. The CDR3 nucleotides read TGTGCCAGCAGCCAAGCAACCGGGACAGGGTACGAGCAGTACTTC.

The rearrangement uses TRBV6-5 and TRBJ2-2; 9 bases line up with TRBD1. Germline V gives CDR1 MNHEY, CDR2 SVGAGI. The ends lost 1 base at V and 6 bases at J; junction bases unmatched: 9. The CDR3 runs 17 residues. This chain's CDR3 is CASSYWSIQGASGELFF. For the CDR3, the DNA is TGTGCCAGCAGTTACTGGTCCATACAGGGGGCGTCCGGGGAGCTGTTTTTT.

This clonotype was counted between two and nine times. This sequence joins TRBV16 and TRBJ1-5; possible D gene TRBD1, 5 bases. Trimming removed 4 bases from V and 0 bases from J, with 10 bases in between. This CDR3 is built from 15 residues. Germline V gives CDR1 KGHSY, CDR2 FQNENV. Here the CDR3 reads CASSRDGDSNQPQHF. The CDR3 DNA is TGTGCCAGCAGCCGGGACGGCGATAGCAATCAGCCCCAGCATTTT.

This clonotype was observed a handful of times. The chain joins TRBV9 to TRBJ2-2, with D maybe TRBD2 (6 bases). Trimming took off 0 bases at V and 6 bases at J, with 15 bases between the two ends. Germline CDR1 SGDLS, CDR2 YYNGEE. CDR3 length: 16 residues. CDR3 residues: CASSVAGGEISGELFF. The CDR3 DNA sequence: TGTGCCAGCAGCGTAGCCGGCGGGGAAATCTCCGGGGAGCTGTTTTTT.

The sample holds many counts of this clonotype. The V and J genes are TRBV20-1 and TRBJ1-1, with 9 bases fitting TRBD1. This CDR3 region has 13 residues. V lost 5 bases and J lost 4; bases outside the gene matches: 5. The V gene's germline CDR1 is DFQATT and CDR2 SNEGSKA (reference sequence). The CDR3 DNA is TGCAGTGCTTACAGGGGGCCGGGCACTGAAGCTTTCTTT. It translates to CSAYRGPGTEAFF.

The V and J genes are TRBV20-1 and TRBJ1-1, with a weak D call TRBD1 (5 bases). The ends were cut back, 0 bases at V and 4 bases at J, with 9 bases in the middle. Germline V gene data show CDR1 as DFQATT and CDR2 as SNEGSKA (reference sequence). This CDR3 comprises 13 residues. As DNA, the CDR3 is TGCAGTGCTAGAGACTCGACAGTCACTGAAGCTTTCTTT. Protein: CSARDSTVTEAFF.

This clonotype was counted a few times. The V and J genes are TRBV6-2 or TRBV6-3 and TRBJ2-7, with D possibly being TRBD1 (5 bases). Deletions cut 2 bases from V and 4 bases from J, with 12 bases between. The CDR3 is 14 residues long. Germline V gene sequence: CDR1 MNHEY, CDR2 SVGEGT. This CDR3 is CASSYGVRVYEQYF. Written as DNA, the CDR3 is TGTGCCAGCAGTTACGGGGTCAGGGTGTACGAGCAGTACTTC.

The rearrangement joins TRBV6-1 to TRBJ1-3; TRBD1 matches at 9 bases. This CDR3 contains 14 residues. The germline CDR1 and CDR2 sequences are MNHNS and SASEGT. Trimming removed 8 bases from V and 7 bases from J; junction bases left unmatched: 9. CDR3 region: CASHPRQGGNTIYF. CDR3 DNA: TGTGCCAGCCACCCGAGACAGGGGGGGAACACCATATATTTT.

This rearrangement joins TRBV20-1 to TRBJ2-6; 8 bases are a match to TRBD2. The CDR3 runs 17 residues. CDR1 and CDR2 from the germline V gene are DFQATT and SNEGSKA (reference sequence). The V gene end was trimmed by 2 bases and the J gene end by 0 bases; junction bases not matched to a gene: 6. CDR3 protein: CSARLGTSISGANVLTF. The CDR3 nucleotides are TGCAGTGCTAGATTAGGGACTAGTATCTCTGGGGCCAACGTCCTGACTTTC.

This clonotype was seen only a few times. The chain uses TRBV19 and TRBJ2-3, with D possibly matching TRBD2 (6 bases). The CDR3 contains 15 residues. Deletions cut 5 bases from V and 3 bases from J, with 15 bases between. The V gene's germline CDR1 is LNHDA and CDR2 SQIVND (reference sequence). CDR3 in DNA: TGTGCCAGTAGTGCGCGGGACCCAGCGACAGATACGCAGTATTTT. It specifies CASSARDPATDTQYF.

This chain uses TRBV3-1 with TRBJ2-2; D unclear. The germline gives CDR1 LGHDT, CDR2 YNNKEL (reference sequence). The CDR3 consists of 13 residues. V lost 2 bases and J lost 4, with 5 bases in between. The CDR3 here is CASSQSITGELFF. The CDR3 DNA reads TGTGCCAGCAGCCAATCAATCACCGGGGAGCTGTTTTTT.

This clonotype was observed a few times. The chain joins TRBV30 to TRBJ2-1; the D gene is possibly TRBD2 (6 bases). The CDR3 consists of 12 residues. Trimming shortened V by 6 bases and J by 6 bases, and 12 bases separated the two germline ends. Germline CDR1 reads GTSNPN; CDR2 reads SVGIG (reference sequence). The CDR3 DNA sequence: TGTGCCTGTCCCGGGACTCTCAATGAGCAGTTCTTC. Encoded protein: CACPGTLNEQFF.